This entry lists 30 T cell receptor beta chains sequenced from one sample in a study of blood T cell repertoires in COVID-19. Data came from immunoSEQ multiplex PCR; TCRdb stores just in-frame clones and leaves some out. The sample comprises some 200,000 clones, about 82% of which are singletons, and under 2.5% rests with the top ten. Sequenced: peripheral blood. The receptors stem from a woman in her 70s with COVID-19, enrolled during active disease.

The chain joins TRBV4-1 to TRBJ1-6; D is perhaps TRBD1 (6 bases). V gave up 5 bases and J gave up 10 bases, with 21 bases separating them. The germline gives CDR1 MGHRA, CDR2 YSYEKL. The CDR3 length is 16 residues. The CDR3 sequence: CASSSSGRTGGSPLHF. The CDR3 DNA follows: TGCGCCAGCAGCTCAAGTGGAAGAACGGGGGGCTCACCCCTCCACTTT.

J is TRBJ2-7 and V is TRBV3-1 (or the pseudogene TRBV3-2); the match to TRBD2 covers 11 bases. The CDR3 spans 17 residues. Trimming at V came to 3 bases and at J to 4 bases, leaving 11 bases not matched to a gene. The V gene's germline CDR1 is LGHDT and CDR2 YNNKEL (reference sequence). The CDR3 is CASSHFSLAGGPYEQYF. CDR3 nucleotide sequence: TGTGCCAGCAGCCACTTTTCCTTAGCGGGAGGGCCGTACGAGCAGTACTTC.

This sequence joins TRBV18 and TRBJ1-1; D gene uncertain. Germline CDR1 is KGHSH and CDR2 is LQKENI. CDR3 length equals 18 residues. The V and J ends lost 5 bases and 0 bases respectively, with 22 bases between them. DNA of the CDR3: TGTGCCAGCTCAACCGGCGGAGAGCTAAAGATATTGAACACTGAAGCTTTCTTT. Amino acid sequence: CASSTGGELKILNTEAFF.

This clone was seen a few times. The chain couples TRBV2 to TRBJ2-7, with a possible D match to TRBD1 (5 bases). The CDR3 length is 14 residues. The V end was cut by 4 bases, the J end by 0 bases, with 10 bases between. CDR1 is SNHLY, CDR2 FYNNEI, per germline. Here the CDR3 DNA reads TGTGCCAGCAGTGGGACACTTAGCTCCTACGAGCAGTACTTC. Amino acid sequence: CASSGTLSSYEQYF.

The rearrangement joins TRBV7-2 to TRBJ1-3; D is unclear. V lost 3 bases and J 2 bases, leaving 5 bases between the germline ends. The CDR3 is 13 residues long. Germline lookup yields CDR1 SGHTA and CDR2 FQGNSA. CDR3 sequence: CASSLGTGNTIYF. CDR3 sequence (DNA): TGTGCCAGCAGCTTGGGCACTGGAAACACCATATATTTT. Looking up the rest from reference TRBV7-2 and TRBJ1-3 gives the full variable domain: GAGVSQSPSNKVTEKGKDVELRCDPISGHTALYWYRQSLGQGLEFLIYFQGNSAPDKSGLPSDRFSAERTGGSVSTLTIQRTQQEDSAVYLCASSLGTGNTIYFGEGSWLTVV.

The chain is built from TRBV12-3 or TRBV12-4 and TRBJ1-1; 7 nucleotides line up with TRBD1. The CDR3 has 13 residues. V was pared by 4 bases and J by 11 bases, with 10 bases of the junction left unmatched. DNA of the CDR3: TGTGCCAGCAGTTCGACAGGGCACGCGGGGGCTTTCTTT. This translates into CASSSTGHAGAFF.

This rearrangement joins TRBV2 to TRBJ1-4; no clear D gene. CDR1 is SNHLY, CDR2 FYNNEI, per germline. The V and J ends lost 10 bases and 7 bases respectively, with 10 bases between them. The CDR3 covers 11 residues. Here the CDR3 reads CATGQFEKLFF. The CDR3 DNA follows: TGTGCCACGGGTCAATTTGAAAAACTGTTTTTT.

This clone was observed a single time. The V and J genes are TRBV7-8 and TRBJ2-5; D unresolved. CDR1 and CDR2 (germline): SGHVS, FQNEAQ. V was clipped by 7 bases and J by 5 bases, with 11 bases between them. This CDR3 is built from 12 residues. CDR3 DNA: TGTGCCAGCACCCCTAGACCCGAGACCCAGTACTTC. Translated: CASTPRPETQYF.

This chain links TRBV6-5 with TRBJ1-2, with D perhaps TRBD1 (6 bases). V lost 6 bases and J 8 bases, leaving 19 bases between the germline ends. CDR1 and CDR2 from the germline V gene are MNHEY and SVGAGI. The CDR3 has 14 residues. Written as DNA, the CDR3 is TGTGCCAGCAGGGACATTGGACAGCCCGGCGGCTACACCTTC. It yields the protein CASRDIGQPGGYTF.

CDR3 in amino acids: CASSYLTSGGADTQYF. The CDR3 region has the DNA TGCGCCAGCAGCTACCTAACTAGCGGGGGGGCGGATACGCAGTATTTT. The V call is TRBV5-1, the J call TRBJ2-3; 13 bases agree with TRBD2. This CDR3 spans 16 amino acids. V was pared by 3 bases and J by 6 bases, with 7 bases of the junction left unmatched. Germline CDR1 reads SGHRS; CDR2 reads YFSETQ.

DNA for the CDR3: TGTGCCAGCAGCTTATCTTCCTATGGCTACACCTTC. This sequence encodes CASSLSSYGYTF. The rearrangement uses TRBV12-3 or TRBV12-4 and TRBJ1-2; D is ambiguous. V lost 6 bases to trimming and J lost 4 bases, with 9 bases between them. This CDR3 has 12 residues.

V is TRBV7-3 and J is TRBJ2-2; tentatively, D is TRBD2 (6 bases). This CDR3 has 16 amino acids. Germline V gene lookup returns CDR1 SGHTA and CDR2 FQGTGA. Deletions cut 1 base from V and 2 bases from J, with 11 bases between. The CDR3: CASSLSGTSNTGELFF. The CDR3 nucleotides are TGTGCCAGCAGCTTAAGCGGGACTTCAAACACCGGGGAGCTGTTTTTT.

The V and J genes are TRBV5-6 and TRBJ2-7; 7 bases fit TRBD1. Trimming at V came to 3 bases and at J to 6 bases, leaving 3 bases not matched to a gene. Germline V lookup: CDR1 SGHDT, CDR2 YYEEEE. This CDR3 region has 12 residues. The CDR3, as DNA: TGTGCCAGCAGCTATACAGGGGTCGAGCAGTACTTC. Amino acid sequence: CASSYTGVEQYF. The full variable domain, rest sourced from reference TRBV5-6 and TRBJ2-7, is DAGVTQSPTHLIKTRGQQVTLRCSPKSGHDTVSWYQQALGQGPQFIFQYYEEEERQRGNFPDRFSGHQFPNYSSELNVNALLLGDSALYLCASSYTGVEQYFGPGTRLTVT.

This chain connects TRBV7-3 to TRBJ2-1; a weak D match, TRBD2 (6 bases). Germline CDR1 is SGHTA and CDR2 is FQGTGA. The ends were cut back, 5 bases at V and 3 bases at J, with 14 bases in the middle. The CDR3 sequence is 15 residues long. CDR3 loop: CASSTNGGDYNEQFF. DNA of the CDR3: TGTGCCAGCAGCACCAACGGGGGAGACTACAATGAGCAGTTCTTC.

This rearrangement joins TRBV10-1 to TRBJ1-5; D remains ambiguous. The CDR3 is made up of 14 amino acids. V was pared by 7 bases and J by 0 bases, with 10 bases between. Germline CDR1 WNHNN, CDR2 SYGVQD (reference sequence). In DNA form, the CDR3 reads TGCGCCAGCAACGAGGTTTATAGCAATCAGCCCCAGCATTTT. It yields the protein CASNEVYSNQPQHF.

The chain joins TRBV4-3 to TRBJ1-1; D not certain. Per the germline V gene, CDR1 is LGHNA and CDR2 is YSLEER. This CDR3 is built from 13 residues. V lost 2 bases and J 5 bases, leaving 9 bases between the germline ends. The CDR3 sequence is CASSQLTRTEAFF. The CDR3 DNA is TGCGCCAGCAGCCAACTAACGAGGACTGAAGCTTTCTTT.

The chain links TRBV5-1 to TRBJ2-7; tentatively, D is TRBD1 (7 bases). CDR1 is SGHRS, CDR2 YFSETQ, per germline. With 7 bases removed from V and 2 bases from J, the gap between germline ends came to 16 bases. The CDR3 runs to 14 residues. CDR3 region: CASFGGTEPYEQYF. As DNA, the CDR3 is TGCGCCAGCTTCGGAGGGACAGAACCCTACGAGCAGTACTTC.

The CDR3 reads CASSLVRSTDTQYF. In nucleotides, the CDR3 is TGTGCCAGCAGCTTAGTCAGGAGCACAGATACGCAGTATTTT. The rearrangement uses TRBV7-2 and TRBJ2-3; D uncertain. This CDR3 comprises 14 residues. With 1 base removed from V and 0 bases from J, the gap between germline ends came to 5 bases. Germline V gene sequence: CDR1 SGHTA, CDR2 FQGNSA.

The rearrangement uses TRBV5-5 and TRBJ1-1; D is unresolved. The CDR3 extends over 13 amino acids. The V end was cut by 0 bases, the J end by 1 base, with 4 bases between. From germline, CDR1 is SGHKS and CDR2 YYEKEE (reference sequence). The CDR3 protein is CASSLGPNTEAFF. The CDR3 DNA is TGTGCCAGCAGCTTGGGGCCGAACACTGAAGCTTTCTTT. Variable domain in full (rest from reference TRBV5-5 and TRBJ1-1): DAGVTQSPTHLIKTRGQQVTLRCSPISGHKSVSWYQQVLGQGPQFIFQYYEKEERGRGNFPDRFSARQFPNYSSELNVNALLLGDSALYLCASSLGPNTEAFFGQGTRLTVV.

The V and J genes are TRBV6-1 and TRBJ2-2, with 10 positions matching TRBD1. The CDR3 is made up of 16 amino acids. Germline CDR1 reads MNHNS; CDR2 reads SASEGT. Losses at the gene ends were 1 base for V and 6 bases for J; bases not matched to a gene: 5. The CDR3, as DNA: TGTGCCAGCAGTGAAGGGACAGGGGGAGATGCCGGGGAGCTGTTTTTT. Amino acids: CASSEGTGGDAGELFF.

The chain recombines TRBV4-1 with TRBJ1-1; D is uncertain. CDR1 is MGHRA, CDR2 YSYEKL, per germline. V was cut by 7 bases and J by 0 bases, with 12 bases left in between. CDR3 length equals 14 residues. CDR3 amino acids: CASNSLLVNTEAFF. CDR3 nucleotides: TGCGCCAGCAATTCCCTCTTAGTGAACACTGAAGCTTTCTTT.

The CDR3 sequence is CASSPSGTYYGYTF. The CDR3 bases are TGTGCCAGTAGCCCCTCCGGGACATACTATGGCTACACCTTC. This rearrangement joins TRBV19 to TRBJ1-2; D is possibly TRBD1 (6 bases). Germline V gene lookup returns CDR1 LNHDA and CDR2 SQIVND (reference sequence). The CDR3 sequence is 14 residues long. V lost 6 bases to trimming and J lost 3 bases, with 14 bases between them.

This clone was found once. The rearrangement links TRBV7-9 to TRBJ2-7; tentative D call: TRBD2 (6 bases). The CDR3 runs 15 residues. V lost 5 bases and J 3 bases, leaving 17 bases between the germline ends. Germline V gene data show CDR1 as SEHNR and CDR2 as FQNEAQ (reference sequence). CDR3: CASSPTNAGGYEQYF. DNA for the CDR3: TGTGCCAGCAGCCCAACCAATGCCGGGGGCTACGAGCAGTACTTC. Complete variable domain (other parts from reference TRBV7-9 and TRBJ2-7): DTGVSQNPRHKITKRGQNVTFRCDPISEHNRLYWYRQTLGQGPEFLTYFQNEAQLEKSRLLSDRFSAERPKGSFSTLEIQRTEQGDSAMYLCASSPTNAGGYEQYFGPGTRLTVT.

V is TRBV4-3 and J is TRBJ2-3, with TRBD2 matching over 15 bases. There are 19 residues in the CDR3. The germline V gene encodes CDR1 LGHNA and CDR2 YSLEER. With 0 bases clipped from V and 2 bases from J, the junction kept 6 bases outside the gene matches. The CDR3 DNA sequence: TGCGCCAGCAGCCAAGATTTTGGACTAGCGGGGGGGTTCACAGATACGCAGTATTTT. Protein: CASSQDFGLAGGFTDTQYF.

The V call is TRBV2, the J call TRBJ2-2; D gene ambiguous. V was trimmed by 7 bases and J by 1 base, leaving 7 bases between them. The germline CDR1 and CDR2 sequences are SNHLY and FYNNEI. The CDR3 is made up of 13 amino acids. The CDR3 DNA reads TGTGCCAGCAACCCTAGGAACACCGGGGAGCTGTTTTTT. Protein product: CASNPRNTGELFF. Looking up the rest from reference TRBV2 and TRBJ2-2 gives the full variable domain: EPEVTQTPSHQVTQMGQEVILRCVPISNHLYFYWYRQILGQKVEFLVSFYNNEISEKSEIFDDQFSVERPDGSNFTLKIRSTKLEDSAMYFCASNPRNTGELFFGEGSRLTVL.

The chain links TRBV5-1 to TRBJ2-4; 8 bases agree with TRBD2. Germline V gene data show CDR1 as SGHRS and CDR2 as YFSETQ. With 4 bases clipped from V and 5 bases from J, the junction kept 8 bases outside the gene matches. CDR3 length: 15 amino acids. The CDR3 is CASSVPTSGQNIQYF. The CDR3 bases are TGCGCCAGCAGCGTGCCTACTAGCGGCCAAAACATTCAGTACTTC.

The chain joins TRBV5-4 to TRBJ2-7; TRBD2 matches at 13 bases. The J segment lost 6 bases and the V segment lost 2 bases, leaving 5 bases of the junction unmatched. The CDR3 has 15 amino acids. Germline V gene sequence: CDR1 SGHNT, CDR2 YYREEE (reference sequence). This CDR3 is CASSLRTSGSSEQYF. Written as DNA, the CDR3 is TGTGCCAGCAGCTTACGGACTAGCGGGAGCTCCGAGCAGTACTTC.

This clone has more than one count but fewer than ten. This sequence joins TRBV5-1 and TRBJ1-4; D is unresolved. V lost 1 base to trimming and J lost 8 bases, with 6 bases between them. From germline, CDR1 is SGHRS and CDR2 YFSETQ. The CDR3 has 12 residues. CDR3 sequence (DNA): TGCGCCAGCAGCTTGTTGGGCGAAAAACTGTTTTTT. This gives the protein CASSLLGEKLFF. The whole variable domain, filled in from reference TRBV5-1 and TRBJ1-4, reads KAGVTQTPRYLIKTRGQQVTLSCSPISGHRSVSWYQQTPGQGLQFLFEYFSETQRNKGNFPGRFSGRQFSNSRSEMNVSTLELGDSALYLCASSLLGEKLFFGSGTQLSVL.

The V gene is TRBV6-6, the J gene TRBJ1-1; D is perhaps TRBD1 (5 bases). This CDR3 is 15 amino acids long. The germline V gene encodes CDR1 MNHNY and CDR2 SVGAGI (reference sequence). Trimming took off 0 bases at V and 0 bases at J, with 8 bases between the two ends. CDR3 in DNA: TGTGCCAGCAGTTACTCGTTGGGGCTGAACACTGAAGCTTTCTTT. This encodes CASSYSLGLNTEAFF.

With regard to this clone: Distinct nucleotide sequences in the sample also encode this CDR3. This chain connects TRBV4-3 to TRBJ1-2, with a tentative D call TRBD1 (5 bases). V lost 0 bases, J lost 3 bases, and 8 bases lay in between. Looked up from germline, CDR1 is LGHNA and CDR2 is YSLEER. The CDR3 is made up of 14 amino acids. The CDR3, as DNA: TGCGCCAGCAGCCAAGATCCCAGGGACTATGGCTACACCTTC. Translation: CASSQDPRDYGYTF.